The text below deals with one T cell receptor beta chain. The antigen is not known. TCRdb itself ran the 5' RACE reads through MiXCR, one entry per CDR3 protein. The sample consists of about 560,000 distinct CDR3 sequences, about 20% of them appearing once. Germline-derived CDR1 and CDR2 are KGHSH and LQKENI. Trimming took 4 bases from V and 3 from J; bases not matched to a gene: 5. CDR3 length: 15 residues. This sample is part of a study of T-cell memory formation after mild COVID-19. Findings and limits, study-wide: The study found contracting CD4+ clones mainly in CM and EM and contracting CD8+ clones in EMRA.

The TCR originated in an adult woman who had mild COVID-19 (a few samples of this study predate the infection). Cell type and time point are not known. The chain carries TRBV18 and TRBJ2-3, with 9 bases that match TRBD2. The sample comprised PBMCs or a T cell subset sorted from them (not recorded which). The CDR3 sequence is CASSHNSGSTDTQYF. In DNA form, the CDR3 reads TGTGCCAGCTCACACAATAGCGGGAGTACAGATACGCAGTATTTT.